These 25 T cell receptor beta chains were sequenced from one sample in a study of shared clonotypes between healthy human individuals. Positive CCR7 selection of CD45RO-negative cells yielded the naive CD8 cells, and terminally differentiated effector memory CD45RA+ cells were excluded. The repertoire was sequenced with immunoSEQ multiplex PCR; TCRdb's copy has only in-frame clones and lacks some. Here the sample spans approximately 810,000 clones, 92% being singletons. Sequencing was carried out using naive CD8+ T cells sorted from blood. These receptors were taken from a man aged 25-40 years in good health.

The chain combines TRBV10-2 with TRBJ1-1, with D tentatively TRBD1 (6 bases). Trimming stripped 4 bases from V and 2 bases from J, with 17 bases between. This CDR3 is 16 amino acids long. Per germline, CDR1 WSHSY and CDR2 SAAADI. Here the CDR3 reads CASSVGVGGGNTEAFF. CDR3 coding DNA: TGCGCCAGCAGTGTAGGAGTCGGAGGGGGAAACACTGAAGCTTTCTTT.

The chain couples TRBV5-5 to TRBJ1-1; unclear D gene. Germline CDR1 SGHKS, CDR2 YYEKEE (reference sequence). This CDR3 has 13 residues. The V end was cut by 4 bases, the J end by 4 bases, with 11 bases between. The CDR3 coding sequence is TGTGCCAGCAGCGTTCCCGGTTCCACTGAAGCTTTCTTT. Translating gives CASSVPGSTEAFF.

Only one count was recorded for this clone. This rearrangement joins TRBV9 to TRBJ1-4; perhaps TRBD1 as D (5 bases). Trimming took 4 bases from V and 8 from J, leaving 18 bases between them. Germline values: CDR1 SGDLS, CDR2 YYNGEE. The CDR3 runs 15 residues. The chain's CDR3 is CASSPPGQGREKLFF. The CDR3 DNA reads as TGTGCCAGCAGCCCCCCGGGGCAGGGACGGGAAAAACTGTTTTTT.

The chain couples TRBV7-2 to TRBJ2-3, with D hard to call. The CDR3 is 14 residues long. Germline-derived CDR1 and CDR2 are SGHTA and FQGNSA. The V end lost 4 bases, the J end lost 0 bases, and 8 bases lay between the germline ends. The CDR3 DNA follows: TGTGCCAGCAGCTCCGGGCCAAGCACAGATACGCAGTATTTT. Its translation: CASSSGPSTDTQYF.

The V and J genes are TRBV7-9 and TRBJ2-1; D may match TRBD1 or TRBD2 (5 bases each). Trimming cost V 2 bases and J 15 bases, with 14 bases left between them. Per germline, CDR1 SEHNR and CDR2 FQNEAQ (reference sequence). The CDR3 loop spans 12 amino acids. DNA for the CDR3: TGTGCCAGCAGCTTAACAGCGGAGCAGGGGTTCTTC. Its protein product is CASSLTAEQGFF.

This rearrangement joins TRBV14 to TRBJ1-4, with D unclear. Trimming cost V 6 bases and J 7 bases, with 15 bases left between them. Germline CDR1 and CDR2: SGHDN and FVKESK. This CDR3 is 14 amino acids long. The CDR3 here is CASSPYKRSEKLFF. CDR3 coding DNA: TGTGCCAGCAGTCCGTACAAGCGGAGTGAAAAACTGTTTTTT. The whole variable domain, remainder taken from reference TRBV14 and TRBJ1-4, is EAGVTQFPSHSVIEKGQTVTLRCDPISGHDNLYWYRRVMGKEIKFLLHFVKESKQDESGMPNNRFLAERTGGTYSTLKVQPAELEDSGVYFCASSPYKRSEKLFFGSGTQLSVL.

DNA for the CDR3: TGTGCCAGCAGCCCTACGGCGGGACCCACAGATACGCAGTATTTT. Translated, it gives CASSPTAGPTDTQYF. The chain links TRBV7-8 to TRBJ2-3; D may be TRBD2 (6 bases). The V end lost 5 bases, the J end lost 2 bases, and 14 bases lay between the germline ends. This CDR3 is 15 amino acids long. CDR1 SGHVS and CDR2 FQNEAQ come from the germline V gene.

V gene TRBV28 combines with J gene TRBJ2-7, with D hard to call. The CDR3 covers 14 residues. V was clipped by 6 bases and J by 0 bases, with 12 bases between them. Germline-derived CDR1 and CDR2 are MDHEN and SYDVKM. CDR3 bases: TGTGCCAGCAGCTTGATACGAGGCTCCTACGAGCAGTACTTC. This gives the protein CASSLIRGSYEQYF.

J is TRBJ2-7 and V is TRBV27; D possibly uses TRBD1 or TRBD2 (7 bases each). This CDR3 spans 15 amino acids. Germline values: CDR1 MNHEY, CDR2 SMNVEV (reference sequence). The V and J ends lost 1 base and 4 bases respectively, with 14 bases between them. The DNA of the CDR3 is TGTGCCAGCAGTTTATGGGGAGGGGGCGATTACGAGCAGTACTTC. Translated: CASSLWGGGDYEQYF.

The chain employs TRBV15 and TRBJ1-2; no clear D. This CDR3 has 15 residues. Per germline, CDR1 LNHNV and CDR2 YYDKDF (reference sequence). The ends were cut back, 3 bases at V and 4 bases at J, with 15 bases in the middle. The CDR3 region has the DNA TGTGCCACCAGCAGCGGACGAGGGTTAGCCTATGGCTACACCTTC. Its translation is CATSSGRGLAYGYTF.

Only one count was recorded for this clone. The chain joins TRBV10-3 to TRBJ1-5; TRBD1 might be the D (5 bases). Trimming took 4 bases from V and 6 from J, leaving 19 bases between them. From germline, CDR1 is ENHRY and CDR2 SYGVKD. There are 16 residues in the CDR3. The CDR3 sequence is CAISGTTEGSGQPQHF. CDR3 bases: TGTGCCATCAGTGGTACGACAGAGGGATCCGGTCAGCCCCAGCATTTT.

The chain joins TRBV9 to TRBJ2-7, with 8 positions matching TRBD2. The germline gives CDR1 SGDLS, CDR2 YYNGEE. CDR3 length: 15 amino acids. Germline trimming cut 0 bases from V and 2 bases from J; bases unmatched to any gene: 4. The CDR3 loop is CASSVGSGITYEQYF. The CDR3, as DNA: TGTGCCAGCAGCGTAGGTAGCGGGATCACCTACGAGCAGTACTTC.

The genes are TRBV7-2 and TRBJ2-5; a possible D gene is TRBD2 (6 bases). The CDR3 is 16 amino acids. V was trimmed by 5 bases and J by 4 bases, leaving 20 bases between them. Germline values: CDR1 SGHTA, CDR2 FQGNSA. In nucleotides, the CDR3 is TGTGCCAGCAGCCGAGTTCTAGCGACCCTAGGAGAGACCCAGTACTTC. It translates to CASSRVLATLGETQYF.

V and J are TRBV5-1 and TRBJ1-4; tentative D call: TRBD1 (6 bases). Looked up from germline, CDR1 is SGHRS and CDR2 is YFSETQ. V was clipped by 1 base and J by 4 bases, with 11 bases between them. This CDR3 is 15 amino acids long. CDR3 region: CASSLTGYFNEKLFF. The CDR3, as DNA: TGCGCCAGCAGCTTGACAGGGTACTTTAATGAAAAACTGTTTTTT. The whole variable domain, remainder taken from reference TRBV5-1 and TRBJ1-4, is KAGVTQTPRYLIKTRGQQVTLSCSPISGHRSVSWYQQTPGQGLQFLFEYFSETQRNKGNFPGRFSGRQFSNSRSEMNVSTLELGDSALYLCASSLTGYFNEKLFFGSGTQLSVL.

Here the CDR3 DNA reads TGTGCCACCAGAGATACCGACGGTTCTAGCACAGATACGCAGTATTTT. Translation gives CATRDTDGSSTDTQYF. The gene calls are TRBV15 and TRBJ2-3, with D unclear. The CDR3 runs 16 residues. V lost 6 bases and J lost 0, with 16 bases in between. Germline CDR1 is LNHNV and CDR2 is YYDKDF (reference sequence). The complete variable domain, with remaining parts taken from reference TRBV15 and TRBJ2-3, reads DAMVIQNPRYQVTQFGKPVTLSCSQTLNHNVMYWYQQKSSQAPKLLFHYYDKDFNNEADTPDNFQSRRPNTSFCFLDIRSPGLGDTAMYLCATRDTDGSSTDTQYFGPGTRLTVL.

This rearrangement joins TRBV6-5 to TRBJ2-3, with D tentatively TRBD2 (5 bases). Germline CDR1 MNHEY, CDR2 SVGAGI. This CDR3 has 14 amino acids. The ends were cut back, 5 bases at V and 4 bases at J, with 13 bases in the middle. The CDR3 region is CASSRTSWADTQYF. The CDR3 region has the DNA TGTGCCAGCAGTAGAACTAGTTGGGCAGATACGCAGTATTTT.

V is TRBV10-3 and J is TRBJ2-3, with 8 bases aligning to TRBD1. Germline-derived CDR1 and CDR2 are ENHRY and SYGVKD. After removal of 4 bases from V and 0 bases from J, the junction contained 3 bases not matched to a gene. This CDR3 contains 15 residues. The CDR3 region has the DNA TGTGCCATCAGTGCTCGGACAGGGAGCACAGATACGCAGTATTTT. It yields the protein CAISARTGSTDTQYF.

V is TRBV27 and J is TRBJ1-1; the D is unclear. The V end lost 5 bases, the J end lost 2 bases, and 6 bases lay between the germline ends. Germline CDR1 is MNHEY and CDR2 is SMNVEV (reference sequence). CDR3 length: 12 residues. CDR3 sequence: CASSSGNTEAFF. CDR3 DNA sequence: TGTGCCAGCAGTAGCGGAAACACTGAAGCTTTCTTT.

V usage is TRBV7-2 and J usage is TRBJ1-2, with a possible D match to TRBD1 (5 bases). CDR3 size: 13 residues. Trimming took off 1 base at V and 2 bases at J, with 5 bases between the two ends. Germline assignment: CDR1 SGHTA and CDR2 FQGNSA. The CDR3, as DNA: TGTGCCAGCAGCTTAGGGGGGAACTATGGCTACACCTTC. This encodes CASSLGGNYGYTF.

The chain has TRBV11-2 and TRBJ2-5; possible D gene TRBD2, 5 bases. The V gene lost 2 bases and the J gene lost 2 bases, with 15 bases spanning the gap. This CDR3 spans 16 amino acids. Germline V gene sequence: CDR1 SGHAT, CDR2 FQNNGV. The CDR3 nucleotides are TGTGCCAGCAGCTTATTTGCCGAGGGCGGTCAAGAGACCCAGTACTTC. Its translation: CASSLFAEGGQETQYF.

The chain employs TRBV19 and TRBJ2-1; 7 nucleotides agree with TRBD2. In germline, CDR1 is LNHDA, CDR2 SQIVND (reference sequence). This CDR3 contains 13 residues. J lost 7 bases, V lost 3 bases, and 3 bases had no gene match. The CDR3 loop is CASSILGGNEQFF. In DNA, the CDR3 is TGTGCCAGTAGTATCCTGGGGGGGAATGAGCAGTTCTTC.

This rearrangement joins TRBV20-1 to TRBJ1-1, with no clear D. Germline CDR1 and CDR2: DFQATT and SNEGSKA (reference sequence). This CDR3 spans 11 amino acids. V lost 6 bases, J lost 3 bases, and 8 bases lay in between. CDR3 sequence (DNA): TGCAGTGCCGCCGGTGACACTGAAGCTTTCTTT. Its translation is CSAAGDTEAFF.

V and J are TRBV10-1 and TRBJ2-7, with 14 bases identical to TRBD2. The CDR3 spans 23 residues. CDR1 WNHNN and CDR2 SYGVQD come from the germline V gene (reference sequence). CDR3 residues: CARKQGGTSGSQGYRVAPFEQYF. CDR3 DNA: TGCGCGAGAAAACAGGGGGGGACTAGCGGGAGTCAGGGTTATAGAGTCGCTCCTTTCGAGCAGTACTTC.

This clone was seen once. The CDR3 loop reads CASSVDTYNEQFF. The DNA of the CDR3 is TGTGCCAGCAGCGTGGACACCTACAATGAGCAGTTCTTC. The V call is TRBV9, the J call TRBJ2-1, with a tentative D call TRBD1 (5 bases). Between the trimmed V and J ends, which lost 2 bases and 2 bases, there was a span of 5 bases. The CDR3 has 13 amino acids. Germline values: CDR1 SGDLS, CDR2 YYNGEE.

For the CDR3, the DNA is TGTGCCAGCAGTTCTAGCCGAAATGATTACGAGCAGTACTTC. It yields the protein CASSSSRNDYEQYF. The chain combines TRBV28 with TRBJ2-7; possibly TRBD2 for D (5 bases). The CDR3 spans 14 residues. V lost 4 bases and J 4 bases, leaving 14 bases between the germline ends. The germline gives CDR1 MDHEN, CDR2 SYDVKM.